Presented here are 18 T cell receptor beta chains from one specimen sequenced in a study of T cell responses to AZD1222 COVID-19 vaccine. Repertoires were generated with immunoSEQ multiplex PCR, while TCRdb's copy carries only in-frame clones and drops some. The repertoire holds 120,000 or so clones, around 89% seen once, with 11% in the top ten. This specimen consisted of peripheral blood, obtained on day 0 of MenACWY control vaccination. The receptors stem from an adult in good health.

The CDR3 spells CASSPRTAYSGNTIYF. CDR3 in DNA: TGCGCCAGCAGCCCCCGGACAGCCTACTCTGGAAACACCATATATTTT. V usage is TRBV5-1 and J usage is TRBJ1-3, with D perhaps matching TRBD1 (6 bases). The germline gives CDR1 SGHRS, CDR2 YFSETQ. Deletions cut 4 bases from V and 0 bases from J, with 14 bases between. The CDR3 sequence is 16 residues long.

The J gene is TRBJ2-3, the V gene TRBV5-5; the D is unclear. V lost 4 bases and J lost 3, with 21 bases in between. The CDR3 spans 17 residues. From germline, CDR1 is SGHKS and CDR2 YYEKEE (reference sequence). CDR3 nucleotides: TGTGCCAGCAGCCTTGGTCTTATCCTTACTCCTACAGATACGCAGTATTTT. This encodes CASSLGLILTPTDTQYF.

V is TRBV11-2 and J is TRBJ1-2; 8 bases agree with TRBD1. There are 13 residues in the CDR3. The J segment lost 7 bases and the V segment lost 6 bases, leaving 7 bases of the junction unmatched. Germline assignment: CDR1 SGHAT and CDR2 FQNNGV. The CDR3 DNA is TGTGCCAGCAGTCGGGACAGGTCTTCTGGCTACACCTTC. Encoded protein: CASSRDRSSGYTF. The variable domain in full, completed from reference TRBV11-2 and TRBJ1-2, reads EAGVAQSPRYKIIEKRQSVAFWCNPISGHATLYWYQQILGQGPKLLIQFQNNGVVDDSQLPKDRFSAERLKGVDSTLKIQPAKLEDSAVYLCASSRDRSSGYTFGSGTRLTVV.

The rearrangement uses TRBV7-8 and TRBJ1-1, with D possibly TRBD1 on 5 matching bases. CDR1 is SGHVS, CDR2 FQNEAQ, per germline. V was pared by 4 bases and J by 0 bases, with 12 bases between. The CDR3 contains 15 residues. CDR3 in DNA: TGTGCCAGCAGCTCACGATGGGGGATGAACACTGAAGCTTTCTTT. It is translated as CASSSRWGMNTEAFF.

V and J are TRBV6-2 or TRBV6-3 and TRBJ2-7, with 9 bases matching TRBD1. V shed 4 bases, J shed 2 bases, and the junction held 9 bases outside the gene matches. The germline CDR1 and CDR2 sequences are MNHEY and SVGEGT. This CDR3 comprises 16 residues. In nucleotides, the CDR3 is TGTGCCAGCAGTTCAGTACAGGGGGCGCTCCCCTACGAGCAGTACTTC. Translated, it gives CASSSVQGALPYEQYF.

This clone was found once. In nucleotides, the CDR3 is TGTGCCAGCAGTTTAAAGGGGAAAAATGAAAAACTGTTTTTT. Translated, it gives CASSLKGKNEKLFF. The J gene is TRBJ1-4, the V gene TRBV27; tentative D call: TRBD1 (5 bases). Trimming cost V 2 bases and J 5 bases, with 9 bases left between them. CDR3 size: 14 residues. The germline V gene encodes CDR1 MNHEY and CDR2 SMNVEV (reference sequence).

The chain joins TRBV5-1 to TRBJ2-1; the D is unclear. The germline V gene encodes CDR1 SGHRS and CDR2 YFSETQ. The CDR3 spans 13 residues. Trimming stripped 3 bases from V and 9 bases from J, with 13 bases between. CDR3 coding DNA: TGCGCCAGCAGCTCCACCGTGGAGCGTGAGCAGTTCTTC. Amino acid sequence: CASSSTVEREQFF.

The chain links TRBV4-3 to TRBJ2-7; 8 bases map to TRBD2. V shed 1 base, J shed 2 bases, and the junction held 7 bases outside the gene matches. Germline CDR1 and CDR2: LGHNA and YSLEER. The CDR3 runs to 16 residues. The CDR3 DNA is TGCGCCAGCAGCCAAGGGCCGTCAGCGGGAGCCTACGAGCAGTACTTC. It yields the protein CASSQGPSAGAYEQYF.

As concerns this clone: The junction does not match germline at one end; this may be a read error. This chain joins TRBV6-5 and TRBJ1-2, with a tentative D call TRBD1 (5 bases). The CDR3 length is 14 residues. Germline V gene data show CDR1 as MNHEY and CDR2 as SVGAGI. In DNA form, the CDR3 reads TGTGCCAGCAGTCTTCCGGGGGGGAGGTATGGTTACACCTTC. Amino acids: CASSLPGGRYGYTF.

This rearrangement joins TRBV11-3 to TRBJ2-7; D might be TRBD1 or TRBD2, each matching 6 bases. Germline loops: CDR1 SGHNT, CDR2 YENEEA. The CDR3 runs to 17 residues. V was trimmed by 4 bases and J by 2 bases, leaving 21 bases between them. The CDR3 here is CASSWGAPGTRTYEQYF. The CDR3 coding sequence is TGTGCCAGCAGCTGGGGGGCCCCCGGAACTCGCACCTACGAGCAGTACTTC.

The chain uses TRBV29-1 and TRBJ2-5; D is ambiguous. Germline CDR1 SQVTM, CDR2 ANQGSEA. The V gene lost 6 bases and the J gene lost 0 bases, with 5 bases spanning the gap. The CDR3 has 11 amino acids. CDR3 bases: TGCAGCGTCGGCCACCAAGAGACCCAGTACTTC. Translation gives CSVGHQETQYF.

The CDR3 nucleotides are TGTGCCAGCAGCTTCGAGCAGGGGGCGATGAACACTGAAGCTTTCTTT. Encoded protein: CASSFEQGAMNTEAFF. The V gene is TRBV5-6, the J gene TRBJ1-1; TRBD1 matches at 8 bases. The CDR3 has 16 residues. The J segment lost 0 bases and the V segment lost 2 bases, leaving 6 bases of the junction unmatched. Germline CDR1 and CDR2: SGHDT and YYEEEE.

This clone showed up just once. V usage is TRBV12-3 or TRBV12-4 and J usage is TRBJ1-1, with D possibly matching TRBD1 (6 bases). Trimming removed 6 bases from V and 12 bases from J, with 14 bases in between. The CDR3 runs 11 residues. The CDR3 region has the DNA TGTGCCAGCAGGCCTAGACAGGAGACTTTCTTT. This translates into CASRPRQETFF.

The gene calls are TRBV11-3 and TRBJ2-1; D may be TRBD2 (6 bases). This CDR3 is 14 amino acids long. The germline V gene encodes CDR1 SGHNT and CDR2 YENEEA. Trimming took off 0 bases at V and 5 bases at J, with 8 bases between the two ends. CDR3: CASSLEGGHNEQFF. The CDR3 bases are TGTGCCAGCAGCTTAGAAGGAGGGCACAATGAGCAGTTCTTC.

This clone was observed a few times. The chain recombines TRBV2 with TRBJ2-7, with D unresolved. Germline CDR1 SNHLY, CDR2 FYNNEI. V lost 5 bases and J 2 bases, leaving 13 bases between the germline ends. This CDR3 region has 14 residues. The CDR3 sequence is CASSRSGLAYEQYF. CDR3 bases: TGTGCCAGCAGTAGGTCAGGTTTAGCCTACGAGCAGTACTTC.

This chain links TRBV6-2 or TRBV6-3 with TRBJ2-7, with 12 bases lining up with TRBD2. V dropped 6 bases and J dropped 7; count of bases not matched to a gene: 10. This CDR3 comprises 15 residues. From germline, CDR1 is MNHEY and CDR2 SVGEGT. CDR3 sequence: CASSPWTSGMREQYF. As DNA, the CDR3 is TGTGCCAGCAGCCCGTGGACTAGCGGGATGAGGGAGCAGTACTTC.

The gene calls are TRBV27 and TRBJ1-2; 8 nucleotides line up with TRBD1. The CDR3 spans 14 residues. CDR1 and CDR2 from the germline V gene are MNHEY and SMNVEV (reference sequence). V lost 0 bases and J lost 8; bases outside the gene matches: 5. The CDR3 DNA reads TGTGCCAGCAGTTTATCCGGACAGGGTAACGGCTACACCTTC. Its protein product is CASSLSGQGNGYTF.

V is TRBV6-5 and J is TRBJ1-1; the D is unclear. This CDR3 has 12 residues. Germline CDR1 reads MNHEY; CDR2 reads SVGAGI. Trimming removed 8 bases from V and 4 bases from J, with 11 bases in between. The CDR3: CASRIQGTEAFF. CDR3 bases: TGTGCCAGCCGAATACAAGGCACTGAAGCTTTCTTT.